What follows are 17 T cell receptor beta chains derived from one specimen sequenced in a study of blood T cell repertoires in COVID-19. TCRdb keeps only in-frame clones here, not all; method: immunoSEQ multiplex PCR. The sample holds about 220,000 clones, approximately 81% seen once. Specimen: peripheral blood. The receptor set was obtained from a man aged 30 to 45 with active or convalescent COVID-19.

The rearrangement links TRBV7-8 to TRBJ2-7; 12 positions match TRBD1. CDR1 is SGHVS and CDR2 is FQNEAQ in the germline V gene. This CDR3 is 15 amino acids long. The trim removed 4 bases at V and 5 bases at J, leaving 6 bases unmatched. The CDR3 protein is CASSSRGQGANEQYF. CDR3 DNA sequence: TGTGCCAGCAGCTCTAGGGGACAGGGGGCCAACGAGCAGTACTTC.

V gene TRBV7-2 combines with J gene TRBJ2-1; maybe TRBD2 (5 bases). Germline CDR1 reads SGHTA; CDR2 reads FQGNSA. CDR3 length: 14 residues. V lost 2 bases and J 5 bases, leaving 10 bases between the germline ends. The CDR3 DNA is TGTGCCAGCAGCTTAAGGCGAGCGGACAATGAGCAGTTCTTC. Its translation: CASSLRRADNEQFF.

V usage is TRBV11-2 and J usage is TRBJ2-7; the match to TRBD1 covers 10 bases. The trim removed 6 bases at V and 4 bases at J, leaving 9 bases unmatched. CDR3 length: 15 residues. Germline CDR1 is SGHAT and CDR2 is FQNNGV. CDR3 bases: TGTGCCAGCAGTCACGGCTGGGACAGGGGATACGAGCAGTACTTC. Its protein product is CASSHGWDRGYEQYF.

The CDR3 is CASSQDTGTGYTF. CDR3 sequence (DNA): TGCGCCAGCAGCCAAGATACAGGGACTGGCTACACCTTC. The chain employs TRBV4-1 and TRBJ1-2; a weak D match, TRBD1 (6 bases). This CDR3 is 13 amino acids long. Per germline, CDR1 MGHRA and CDR2 YSYEKL. Trimming took off 0 bases at V and 7 bases at J, with 9 bases between the two ends.

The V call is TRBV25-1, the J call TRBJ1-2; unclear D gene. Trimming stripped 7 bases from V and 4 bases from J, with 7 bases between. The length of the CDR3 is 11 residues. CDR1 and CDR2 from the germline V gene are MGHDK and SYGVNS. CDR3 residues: CASTSGYGYTF. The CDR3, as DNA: TGTGCCAGCACCAGCGGCTATGGCTACACCTTC.

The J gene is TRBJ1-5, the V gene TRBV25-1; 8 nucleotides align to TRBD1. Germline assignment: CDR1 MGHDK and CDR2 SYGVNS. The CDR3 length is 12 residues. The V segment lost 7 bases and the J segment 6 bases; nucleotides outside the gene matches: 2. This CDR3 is CASNRGIQPQHF. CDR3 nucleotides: TGTGCCAGCAACAGGGGGATTCAGCCCCAGCATTTT.

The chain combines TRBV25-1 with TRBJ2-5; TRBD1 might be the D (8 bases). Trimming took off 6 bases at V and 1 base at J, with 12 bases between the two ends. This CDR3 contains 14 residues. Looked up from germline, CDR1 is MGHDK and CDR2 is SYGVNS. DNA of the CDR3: TGTGCCAGCAGGGACAGGGAGGGCCAAGAGACCCAGTACTTC. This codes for CASRDREGQETQYF.

CDR3 nucleotides: TGTGCCAGCTGGGGACTAGCGGGTTCTGGGACCCAGTACTTC. It is translated as CASWGLAGSGTQYF. The gene calls are TRBV27 and TRBJ2-5, with TRBD2 identical over 12 bases. From germline, CDR1 is MNHEY and CDR2 SMNVEV (reference sequence). The CDR3 sequence is 14 residues long. V shed 8 bases, J shed 7 bases, and the junction held 8 bases outside the gene matches.

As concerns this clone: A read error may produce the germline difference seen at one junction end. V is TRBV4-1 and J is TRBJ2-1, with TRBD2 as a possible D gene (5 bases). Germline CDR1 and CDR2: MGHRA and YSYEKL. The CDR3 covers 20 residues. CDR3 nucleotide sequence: TGCGCCAGCAGACAAGATACGTCCCGAGCGGCGGAGAGCTCCTACAATGAGCAGTTCTTC. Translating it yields CASRQDTSRAAESSYNEQFF.

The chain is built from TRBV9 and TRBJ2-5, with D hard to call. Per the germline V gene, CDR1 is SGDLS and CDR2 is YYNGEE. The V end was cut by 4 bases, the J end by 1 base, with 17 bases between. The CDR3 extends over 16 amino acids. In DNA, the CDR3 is TGTGCCAGCAGCCCCGGTGGTTCGCGGAGCCAAGAGACCCAGTACTTC. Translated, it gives CASSPGGSRSQETQYF.

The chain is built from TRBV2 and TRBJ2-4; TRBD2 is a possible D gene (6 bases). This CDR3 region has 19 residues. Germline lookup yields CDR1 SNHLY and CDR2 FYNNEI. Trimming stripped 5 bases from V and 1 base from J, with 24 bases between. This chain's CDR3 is CASSINYGGTPGAKNIQYF. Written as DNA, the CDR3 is TGTGCCAGCAGTATTAATTACGGTGGGACTCCTGGCGCCAAAAACATTCAGTACTTC.

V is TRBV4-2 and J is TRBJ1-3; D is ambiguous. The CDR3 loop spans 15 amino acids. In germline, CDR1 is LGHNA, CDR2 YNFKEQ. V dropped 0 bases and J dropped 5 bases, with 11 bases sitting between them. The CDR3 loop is CASSQDRGNRNTIYF. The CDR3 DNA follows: TGTGCCAGCAGCCAAGATCGGGGTAATCGAAACACCATATATTTT.

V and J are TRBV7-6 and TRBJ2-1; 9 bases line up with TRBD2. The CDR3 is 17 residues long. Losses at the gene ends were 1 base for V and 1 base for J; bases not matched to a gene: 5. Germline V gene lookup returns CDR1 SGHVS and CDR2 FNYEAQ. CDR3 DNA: TGTGCCAGCAGCTTAGGTGCGGGGGGGCCGTCCTACAATGAGCAGTTCTTC. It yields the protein CASSLGAGGPSYNEQFF.

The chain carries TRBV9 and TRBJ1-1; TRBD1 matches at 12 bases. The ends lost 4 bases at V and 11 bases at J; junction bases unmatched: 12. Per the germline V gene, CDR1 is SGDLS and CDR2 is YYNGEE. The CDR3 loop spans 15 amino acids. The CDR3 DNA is TGTGCCAGCAGCTCAACGACGTGGGACAGGGGGCCTGCTTTCTTT. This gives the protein CASSSTTWDRGPAFF.

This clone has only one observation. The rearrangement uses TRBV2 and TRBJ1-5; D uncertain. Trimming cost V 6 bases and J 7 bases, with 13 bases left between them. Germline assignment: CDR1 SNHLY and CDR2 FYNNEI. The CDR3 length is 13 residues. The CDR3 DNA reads TGTGCCAGCAGGGGCTGGCCGGGACAGCCCCAGCATTTT. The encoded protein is CASRGWPGQPQHF.

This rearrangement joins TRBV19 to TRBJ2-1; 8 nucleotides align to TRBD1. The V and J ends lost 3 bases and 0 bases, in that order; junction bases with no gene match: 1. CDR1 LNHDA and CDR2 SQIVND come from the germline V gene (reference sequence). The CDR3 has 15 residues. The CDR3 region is CASSIGTGSYNEQFF. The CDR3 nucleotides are TGTGCCAGTAGTATTGGGACAGGCTCCTACAATGAGCAGTTCTTC.

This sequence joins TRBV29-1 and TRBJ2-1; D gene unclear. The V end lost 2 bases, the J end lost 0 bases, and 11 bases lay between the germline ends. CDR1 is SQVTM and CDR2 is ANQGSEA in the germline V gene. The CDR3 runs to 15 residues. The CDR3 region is CSVESSPSSYNEQFF. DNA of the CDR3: TGCAGCGTTGAAAGCTCCCCGAGCTCCTACAATGAGCAGTTCTTC.